A single sample gave rise to the 20 T cell receptor beta chains below, sequenced in a study of blood T cell repertoires in COVID-19. TCRdb's table, derived via immunoSEQ multiplex PCR, lists solely in-frame clones and lacks some. The data show 180,000 or so clones, 65% to 85% seen once. Source material: PBMCs or T cells enriched from blood (not recorded which). These receptors all stem from an older woman who had recovered from COVID-19.

The V and J genes are TRBV5-1 and TRBJ1-1, with 7 bases matching TRBD1. Germline V gene lookup returns CDR1 SGHRS and CDR2 YFSETQ. Trimming at V came to 0 bases and at J to 0 bases, leaving 2 bases not matched to a gene. CDR3 size: 15 residues. CDR3 DNA sequence: TGCGCCAGCAGCTTGGTGGGACAGATGAACACTGAAGCTTTCTTT. Translation: CASSLVGQMNTEAFF.

The chain recombines TRBV10-3 with TRBJ1-5; no clear D gene. The CDR3 runs 14 residues. Germline CDR1 reads ENHRY; CDR2 reads SYGVKD. V was cut by 3 bases and J by 3 bases, with 9 bases left in between. The CDR3 DNA follows: TGTGCCATCAGTGAAAGAGGCTACAATCAGCCCCAGCATTTT. Its translation is CAISERGYNQPQHF.

This clone was counted a single time. The chain has TRBV18 and TRBJ2-1, with 10 bases lining up with TRBD2. V dropped 2 bases and J dropped 5; count of bases not matched to a gene: 9. The CDR3 length is 17 residues. Germline V gene sequence: CDR1 KGHSH, CDR2 LQKENI. This CDR3 is CASSPLPSGSDNNEQFF. The DNA for the CDR3 is TGTGCCAGCTCACCATTACCTAGCGGGAGCGACAACAATGAGCAGTTCTTC.

This clone has only one observation. This rearrangement joins TRBV4-1 to TRBJ1-2; D remains ambiguous. The CDR3 runs to 14 residues. Trimming took 2 bases from V and 0 from J, leaving 7 bases between them. Germline CDR1 reads MGHRA; CDR2 reads YSYEKL. CDR3 DNA: TGCGCCAGCAGCCAATTGATAGCTAACTATGGCTACACCTTC. It translates to CASSQLIANYGYTF.

This clone was seen a few times. The gene calls are TRBV6-5 and TRBJ1-2; 7 nucleotides agree with TRBD1. Germline V CDR1 and CDR2: MNHEY, SVGAGI. Trimming at V came to 0 bases and at J to 0 bases, leaving 4 bases not matched to a gene. The CDR3 length is 16 residues. CDR3 region: CASSYSTGTANYGYTF. The CDR3 DNA reads as TGTGCCAGCAGTTACTCGACCGGGACAGCTAACTATGGCTACACCTTC.

This chain uses TRBV18 with TRBJ2-7; possible D gene TRBD1, 6 bases. The CDR3 sequence is 15 residues long. The V and J ends lost 5 bases and 2 bases respectively, with 16 bases between them. The germline CDR1 and CDR2 sequences are KGHSH and LQKENI. The chain's CDR3 is CASSAPWQGTYEQYF. The CDR3 coding sequence is TGTGCCAGCTCAGCTCCGTGGCAGGGGACCTACGAGCAGTACTTC.

V usage is TRBV4-1 and J usage is TRBJ1-3; 10 bases map to TRBD1. Germline V gives CDR1 MGHRA, CDR2 YSYEKL. The length of the CDR3 is 18 residues. The trim removed 2 bases at V and 0 bases at J, leaving 7 bases unmatched. DNA of the CDR3: TGCGCCAGCAGCCAAACCCCGGGACAGGGGCCCTCTGGAAACACCATATATTTT. Its protein is CASSQTPGQGPSGNTIYF.

The chain employs TRBV7-8 and TRBJ1-1; TRBD1 matches 7 bases. Germline trimming cut 3 bases from V and 4 bases from J; bases unmatched to any gene: 5. The CDR3 runs to 14 residues. Germline CDR1 and CDR2: SGHVS and FQNEAQ. CDR3 coding DNA: TGTGCCAGCAGCTTCCTCACAGGGGTCACTGAAGCTTTCTTT. Residues: CASSFLTGVTEAFF.

The chain links TRBV7-8 to TRBJ2-3, with TRBD2 matching over 7 bases. CDR1 SGHVS and CDR2 FQNEAQ come from the germline V gene. The CDR3 is made up of 17 amino acids. V lost 2 bases and J lost 1; bases outside the gene matches: 9. The CDR3 DNA is TGTGCCAGCAGCTTAAAACCCGGACTAGGAGGCACAGATACGCAGTATTTT. The encoded protein is CASSLKPGLGGTDTQYF.

The V and J genes are TRBV28 and TRBJ2-1; TRBD1 aligns across 8 bases. Germline values: CDR1 MDHEN, CDR2 SYDVKM. The J segment lost 10 bases and the V segment lost 6 bases, leaving 11 bases of the junction unmatched. The CDR3 consists of 14 residues. CDR3 amino acids: CASRATQGAREQFF. CDR3 DNA sequence: TGTGCCAGCAGAGCTACCCAGGGGGCAAGGGAGCAGTTCTTC.

This chain connects TRBV10-1 to TRBJ1-1; 8 positions agree with TRBD1. This CDR3 has 13 residues. With 4 bases clipped from V and 11 bases from J, the junction kept 9 bases outside the gene matches. Germline CDR1 reads WNHNN; CDR2 reads SYGVQD (reference sequence). The CDR3 is CASSALARTGAFF. The CDR3 DNA reads as TGCGCCAGCAGTGCCTTGGCAAGGACAGGGGCTTTCTTT.

This clone showed up just a few times. This chain joins TRBV2 and TRBJ1-1; no reliable D call. The V gene's germline CDR1 is SNHLY and CDR2 FYNNEI. CDR3 length: 13 residues. Trimming pared 7 bases from V and 3 bases from J, leaving 12 bases between. In DNA, the CDR3 is TGTGCCAGCAAGTCGTTCCCGGACACTGAAGCTTTCTTT. Translating gives CASKSFPDTEAFF. Variable domain in full (rest from reference TRBV2 and TRBJ1-1): EPEVTQTPSHQVTQMGQEVILRCVPISNHLYFYWYRQILGQKVEFLVSFYNNEISEKSEIFDDQFSVERPDGSNFTLKIRSTKLEDSAMYFCASKSFPDTEAFFGQGTRLTVV.

V gene TRBV2 combines with J gene TRBJ1-5, with unresolved D. Germline V gene data show CDR1 as SNHLY and CDR2 as FYNNEI. This CDR3 spans 14 amino acids. V lost 6 bases and J 5 bases, leaving 14 bases between the germline ends. CDR3 amino acids: CASSIQVTYQPQHF. Written as DNA, the CDR3 is TGTGCCAGCAGCATCCAGGTTACTTATCAGCCCCAGCATTTT.

V and J are TRBV19 and TRBJ1-5; 8 bases are a match to TRBD1. CDR3 length: 14 amino acids. Germline V gene sequence: CDR1 LNHDA, CDR2 SQIVND (reference sequence). The V gene end was trimmed by 8 bases and the J gene end by 2 bases; junction bases not matched to a gene: 5. The CDR3 loop is CASGQGSRNQPQHF. CDR3 nucleotide sequence: TGTGCCAGTGGACAGGGCTCTCGCAATCAGCCCCAGCATTTT.

The chain joins TRBV5-1 to TRBJ1-2, with D tentatively TRBD1 (5 bases). V was cut by 6 bases and J by 6 bases, with 18 bases left in between. The CDR3 covers 14 residues. Germline-derived CDR1 and CDR2 are SGHRS and YFSETQ. CDR3 residues: CASTRFEDKNGYTF. In nucleotides, the CDR3 is TGCGCCAGCACAAGGTTTGAGGACAAAAATGGCTACACCTTC.

This chain uses TRBV5-6 with TRBJ1-2; TRBD1 matches at 9 bases. The CDR3 has 16 amino acids. V lost 4 bases to trimming and J lost 8 bases; unmatched junction nucleotides: 15. Germline CDR1 and CDR2: SGHDT and YYEEEE. The CDR3 DNA reads TGTGCCAGCAGCCCGGCCGGGACAGGGCGATTCAGGGGCTACACCTTC. Protein product: CASSPAGTGRFRGYTF.

The chain combines TRBV10-1 with TRBJ2-1; 13 bases are shared with TRBD2. Germline values: CDR1 WNHNN, CDR2 SYGVQD (reference sequence). This CDR3 has 15 amino acids. V lost 6 bases and J lost 10; bases outside the gene matches: 9. The CDR3 is CASSGTSGIYGEQFF. For the CDR3, the DNA is TGCGCCAGCAGCGGGACTAGCGGGATTTATGGGGAGCAGTTCTTC.

This clone was seen a single time. This sequence joins TRBV30 and TRBJ1-4; TRBD1 aligns across 7 bases. From germline, CDR1 is GTSNPN and CDR2 SVGIG (reference sequence). V gave up 7 bases and J gave up 0 bases; unmatched junction bases: 8. This CDR3 contains 15 residues. CDR3 sequence reads: CAFSGTVATNEKLFF. The CDR3 DNA is TGTGCCTTCTCCGGGACAGTAGCAACTAATGAAAAACTGTTTTTT.

The chain links TRBV16 to TRBJ2-7; D is unresolved. The ends were cut back, 1 base at V and 3 bases at J, with 7 bases in the middle. The CDR3 has 13 amino acids. Germline CDR1 and CDR2: KGHSY and FQNENV. Here the CDR3 DNA reads TGTGCCAGCAGCCAATTTCTAAACTACGAGCAGTACTTC. This translates into CASSQFLNYEQYF. Complete variable domain (other parts from reference TRBV16 and TRBJ2-7): GEEVAQTPKHLVRGEGQKAKLYCAPIKGHSYVFWYQQVLKNEFKFLISFQNENVFDETGMPKERFSAKCLPNSPCSLEIQATKLEDSAVYFCASSQFLNYEQYFGPGTRLTVT.

For the CDR3, the DNA is TGTGCCAGCAGTCATAGCGGGGGGGGGTACGAGCAGTACTTC. Its protein is CASSHSGGGYEQYF. The chain links TRBV6-5 to TRBJ2-7; 11 nucleotides agree with TRBD2. With 5 bases clipped from V and 4 bases from J, the junction kept 4 bases outside the gene matches. This CDR3 has 14 residues. Germline lookup yields CDR1 MNHEY and CDR2 SVGAGI.